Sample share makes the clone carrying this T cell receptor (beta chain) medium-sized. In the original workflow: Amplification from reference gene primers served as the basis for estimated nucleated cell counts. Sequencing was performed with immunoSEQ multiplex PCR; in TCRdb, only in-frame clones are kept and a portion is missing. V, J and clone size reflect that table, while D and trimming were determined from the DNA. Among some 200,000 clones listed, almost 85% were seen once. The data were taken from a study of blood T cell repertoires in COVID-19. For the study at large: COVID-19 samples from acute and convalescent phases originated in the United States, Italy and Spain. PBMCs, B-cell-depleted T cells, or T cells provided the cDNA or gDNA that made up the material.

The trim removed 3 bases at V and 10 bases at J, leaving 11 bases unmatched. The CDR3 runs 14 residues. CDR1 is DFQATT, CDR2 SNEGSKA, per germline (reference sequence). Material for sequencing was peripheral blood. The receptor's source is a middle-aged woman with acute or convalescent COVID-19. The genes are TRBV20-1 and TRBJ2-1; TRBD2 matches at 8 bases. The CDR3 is CSASEAGGQWEQFF. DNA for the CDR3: TGCAGTGCTAGTGAGGCGGGAGGCCAGTGGGAGCAGTTCTTC.